These 4 T cell receptor beta chains were sequenced from one sample in a study of blood T cell repertoires in COVID-19. Using immunoSEQ multiplex PCR, the repertoire was profiled, and TCRdb retains in-frame clones only, with some absent. The sample yields a few hundred thousand clones, approximately 89% seen once. The sample consisted of peripheral blood. These receptors all come from a woman aged 40-49 years who had recovered from COVID-19.

This clone has just a few counts. This chain connects TRBV4-2 to TRBJ2-2, with 10 bases aligning to TRBD2. V shed 0 bases and J 6 bases; nucleotides not matched to a gene: 1. The V gene's germline CDR1 is LGHNA and CDR2 YNFKEQ. The length of the CDR3 is 15 residues. The CDR3 coding sequence is TGTGCCAGCAGCCAAGATACTAGCGGGGCCGGGGAGCTGTTTTTT. It encodes CASSQDTSGAGELFF.

V usage is TRBV19 and J usage is TRBJ2-7; maybe TRBD1 (5 bases). The CDR3 totals 14 residues. Germline loops: CDR1 LNHDA, CDR2 SQIVND (reference sequence). The V gene lost 2 bases and the J gene lost 6 bases, with 14 bases spanning the gap. CDR3 amino acids: CASSINGRRAEQYF. The CDR3 bases are TGTGCCAGTAGTATAAATGGGCGCAGGGCCGAGCAGTACTTC.

This chain connects TRBV28 to TRBJ1-5, with 8 positions matching TRBD1. Germline CDR1 MDHEN, CDR2 SYDVKM. V gave up 10 bases and J gave up 4 bases; unmatched junction bases: 3. The CDR3 is made up of 12 amino acids. CDR3: CATQGVNQPQHF. DNA for the CDR3: TGTGCCACACAGGGGGTAAATCAGCCCCAGCATTTT. The whole variable domain, remainder taken from reference TRBV28 and TRBJ1-5, is DVKVTQSSRYLVKRTGEKVFLECVQDMDHENMFWYRQDPGLGLRLIYFSYDVKMKEKGDIPEGYSVSREKKERFSLILESASTNQTSMYLCATQGVNQPQHFGDGTRLSIL.

The chain has TRBV6-5 and TRBJ2-7; 9 positions match TRBD2. The CDR3 runs 14 residues. Germline V gene sequence: CDR1 MNHEY, CDR2 SVGAGI. V gave up 5 bases and J gave up 3 bases; unmatched junction bases: 5. The CDR3 here is CASSLTSGSYEQYV. Here the CDR3 DNA reads TGTGCCAGCAGTCTGACTAGCGGAAGCTACGAGCAGTACGTC.